The source of this T cell receptor beta chain is a study of shared clonotypes between healthy human individuals. Study-level results: Clonotypes shared by all four donors outscored non-shared clonotypes in generation probability. It was only blood that was sampled, and tissue repertoires likely differ. Compared with memory subsets, naive subsets generally had larger estimated richness.

The CDR3 is 14 amino acids. V trimming: 0 bases; J trimming: 8 bases; junction bases outside the gene matches: 7. Germline assignment: CDR1 SGHRS and CDR2 YFSETQ. To note about this clone: Its antigen is not known.

Libraries were prepared by immunoSEQ multiplex PCR; TCRdb keeps only in-frame clonotypes and omits some of them. The sample has 2 million to 3 million clones; 93% are singletons. The clonotype comes from a man younger than 35 in good health. Some clones in this sample may be carry-over from other donors' samples. The sequenced sample consisted of naive CD4+ T cells from PBMCs. Subset: CD45RA+ positively selected. The chain is built from TRBV5-1 and TRBJ2-5; 7 bases fit TRBD2. CDR3 region: CASSLGGGERTQYF. CDR3 nucleotides: TGCGCCAGCAGCTTGGGTGGGGGGGAAAGAACCCAGTACTTC.